This T cell receptor (beta chain) is from a study of CD8 T cells in ankylosing spondylitis. Overall study results and limits: Disease-associated clones were reportedly significantly overrepresented in matched ankylosing spondylitis synovial fluid. A motif in TCR beta, a set of under ten highly homologous variants, appeared characteristic of ankylosing spondylitis blood.

With molecular barcodes, quantitative 5'-RACE was used to make the TCR beta libraries. TCRdb reprocessed the 5' RACE reads with MiXCR, giving one entry per CDR3 protein. The data hold around 330,000 distinct CDR3 sequences, with 11% observed a single time. This clonotype was seen many times. The antigen is not known. The CDR3 loop spans 13 amino acids. V shed 6 bases and J shed 10 bases, with 15 bases lying between them. In germline, CDR1 is LNHDA, CDR2 SQIVND (reference sequence). The V and J genes are TRBV19 and TRBJ2-2, with D hard to call. The source material was blood, either unsorted or a sorted T cell fraction (not recorded which). The receptor comes from a female donor with ankylosing spondylitis or in good health (not recorded which). The CDR3 DNA reads TGTGCCAGTAGCCCCCCCGCTCTTCAGGAGCTGTTTTTT. Translating it yields CASSPPALQELFF. The full variable domain, completed using reference TRBV19 and TRBJ2-2, is DGGITQSPKYLFRKEGQNVTLSCEQNLNHDAMYWYRQDPGQGLRLIYYSQIVNDFQKGDIAEGYSVSREKKESFPLTVTSAQKNPTAFYLCASSPPALQELFFGEGSRLTVL.